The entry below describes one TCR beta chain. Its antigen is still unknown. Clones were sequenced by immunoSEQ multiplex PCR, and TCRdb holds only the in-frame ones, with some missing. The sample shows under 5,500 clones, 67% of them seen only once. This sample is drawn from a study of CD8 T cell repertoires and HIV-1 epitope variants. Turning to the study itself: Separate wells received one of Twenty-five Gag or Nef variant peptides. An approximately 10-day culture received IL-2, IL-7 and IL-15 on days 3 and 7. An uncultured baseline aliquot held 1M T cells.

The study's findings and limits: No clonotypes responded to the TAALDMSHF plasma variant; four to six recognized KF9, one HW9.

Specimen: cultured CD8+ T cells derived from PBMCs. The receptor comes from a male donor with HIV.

The CDR3 DNA reads TGCAGCCCAGAGGTATACAATGAGCAGTTCTTC. Encoded protein: CSPEVYNEQFF. This chain connects TRBV29-1 to TRBJ2-1; no definite D call. This CDR3 has 11 residues. Trimming cost V 8 bases and J 4 bases, with 9 bases left between them. The germline V gene encodes CDR1 SQVTM and CDR2 ANQGSEA.